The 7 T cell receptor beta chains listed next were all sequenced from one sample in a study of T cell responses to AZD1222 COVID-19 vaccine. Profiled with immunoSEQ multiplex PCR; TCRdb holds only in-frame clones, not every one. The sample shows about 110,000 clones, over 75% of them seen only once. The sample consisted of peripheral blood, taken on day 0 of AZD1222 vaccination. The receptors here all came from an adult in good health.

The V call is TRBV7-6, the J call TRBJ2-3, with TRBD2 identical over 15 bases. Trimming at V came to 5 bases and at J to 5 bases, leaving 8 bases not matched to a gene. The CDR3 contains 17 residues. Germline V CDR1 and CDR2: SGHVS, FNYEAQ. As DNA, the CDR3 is TGTGCCAGCAGCCTCGGACTAGCGGGGGGGAAGGGAGATACGCAGTATTTT. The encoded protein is CASSLGLAGGKGDTQYF.

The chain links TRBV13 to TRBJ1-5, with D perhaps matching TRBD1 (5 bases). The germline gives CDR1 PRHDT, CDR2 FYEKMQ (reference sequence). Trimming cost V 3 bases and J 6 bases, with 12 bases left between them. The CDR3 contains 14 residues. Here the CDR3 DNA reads TGTGCCAGCAGCTTCGTGGGGGATGGTCAGCCCCAGCATTTT. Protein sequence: CASSFVGDGQPQHF.

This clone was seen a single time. CDR3 sequence reads: CAWSVRTEVIGETQYF. CDR3 sequence (DNA): TGTGCCTGGAGTGTACGGACCGAAGTTATAGGGGAGACCCAGTACTTC. The genes are TRBV30 and TRBJ2-5; no reliable D call. Trimming stripped 0 bases from V and 5 bases from J, with 19 bases between. The germline CDR1 and CDR2 sequences are GTSNPN and SVGIG (reference sequence). This CDR3 is 16 amino acids long.

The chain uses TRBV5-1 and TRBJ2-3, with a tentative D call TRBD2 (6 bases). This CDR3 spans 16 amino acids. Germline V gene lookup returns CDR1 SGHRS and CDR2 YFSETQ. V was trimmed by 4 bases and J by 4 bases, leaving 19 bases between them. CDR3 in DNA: TGCGCCAGCAGCACCCGGGACTCGGGCGTCTCAGATACGCAGTATTTT. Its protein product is CASSTRDSGVSDTQYF.

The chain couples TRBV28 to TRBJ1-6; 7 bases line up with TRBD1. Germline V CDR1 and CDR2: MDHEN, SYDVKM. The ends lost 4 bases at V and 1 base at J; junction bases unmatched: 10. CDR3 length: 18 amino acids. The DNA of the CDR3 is TGTGCCAGCAGTTCGCCCAGACAGGGAGGGTCCTATAATTCACCCCTCCACTTT. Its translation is CASSSPRQGGSYNSPLHF.

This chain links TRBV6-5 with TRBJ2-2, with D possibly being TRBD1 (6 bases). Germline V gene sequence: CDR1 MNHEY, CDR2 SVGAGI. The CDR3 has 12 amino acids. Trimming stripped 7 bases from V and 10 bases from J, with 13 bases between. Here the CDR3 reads CASTLTGVELFF. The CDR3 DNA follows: TGTGCCAGCACCCTGACAGGCGTGGAGCTGTTTTTT.

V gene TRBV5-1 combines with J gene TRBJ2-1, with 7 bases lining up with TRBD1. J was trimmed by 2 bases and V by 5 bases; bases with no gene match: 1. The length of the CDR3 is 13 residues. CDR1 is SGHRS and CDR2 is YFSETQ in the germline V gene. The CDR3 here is CASRGQTYNEQFF. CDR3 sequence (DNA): TGCGCCAGCAGGGGACAGACCTACAATGAGCAGTTCTTC.